Listed below are T cell receptor beta chains from one sample, sequenced in a study of control samples from healthy donors and cancer patients. Method: immunoSEQ multiplex PCR; TCRdb's copy keeps in-frame clones and lacks some. The sample yields about 79,000 clones, approximately 94% seen once. Sequenced sample: PBMCs. The source is a woman aged 40 to 50 with lung cancer. Each CDR3 is given without its conserved first and last residue. The order of the fields is V gene, J gene, CDR3 protein.

>TRBV18|TRBJ1-5
ASSPPAEQPQH
>TRBV7-9|TRBJ1-5
ASSLGTGTGYSNQPQH
>TRBV4-1|TRBJ1-2
ASSQDGGYYGYT
>TRBV3-1/TRBV3-2|TRBJ1-3
ASSLTVGAGNTIY
>TRBV27|TRBJ1-5
ASSFRSNQPQH
>TRBV7-9|TRBJ2-2
ASDKAGVSPNTGELF
>TRBV5-6|TRBJ1-4
ASSRTGTGGEKLF
>TRBV11-1|TRBJ1-2
ASSSWTGYGYT
>TRBV9|TRBJ2-1
ASSVVQF
>TRBV27|TRBJ1-1
ASRTPGGSTEAF
>TRBV2|TRBJ2-3
ASGLAGTDTQY